Each of the 30 T cell receptor beta chains below was sequenced from the same sample in a study of T cell repertoires in cytomegalovirus infection. Each CDR3 protein gets one entry after TCRdb re-called the reads with MiXCR. The sample has roughly 700,000 distinct CDR3 sequences; roughly 33% are singletons. Their antigens remain unidentified. The sample consisted of cultured PBMCs, taken from culture after CMV antigen stimulation. The receptors were gathered from a human donor in good health (CMV status not recorded). Some clones in this sample may be carry-over from other donors' samples.

This chain connects TRBV12-3 or TRBV12-4 to TRBJ1-4; 8 bases are a match to TRBD1. J lost 6 bases, V lost 6 bases, and 3 bases had no gene match. The CDR3 loop spans 13 amino acids. The CDR3 loop is CASRATGDEKLFF. For the CDR3, the DNA is TGTGCCAGCAGGGCGACAGGGGATGAAAAACTGTTTTTT.

In DNA, the CDR3 is TGTGCCAGCAGCCCCCTAGCGGGAGCTGTGGATACGCAGTATTTT. Translating it yields CASSPLAGAVDTQYF. The chain recombines TRBV2 with TRBJ2-3, with 10 bases matching TRBD2. Germline CDR1 and CDR2: SNHLY and FYNNEI. V gave up 6 bases and J gave up 6 bases; unmatched junction bases: 9. The CDR3 consists of 15 residues.

With regard to this clonotype: A much larger clone lies one base from this, so it may be a read error. The chain uses TRBV7-6 and TRBJ1-1; D possibly corresponds to TRBD1 (5 bases). The germline CDR1 and CDR2 sequences are SGHVS and FNYEAQ. The CDR3 consists of 15 residues. V was clipped by 1 base and J by 4 bases, with 13 bases between them. The CDR3 nucleotides are TGTGCCAGCAGCTTAGGAGTGGGGCGCAGCACTGAAGCTTTCTTT. It translates to CASSLGVGRSTEAFF.

This clonotype turned up a few times. The gene calls are TRBV6-5 and TRBJ1-6; weak D call: TRBD1 (5 bases). Trimming left V 4 bases short and J 9 bases short, with 10 bases between. CDR3 length equals 13 residues. Germline CDR1 and CDR2: MNHEY and SVGAGI. CDR3 loop: CASSSGFGSPLHF. The CDR3 DNA reads as TGTGCCAGCAGTTCAGGGTTTGGTTCACCCCTCCACTTT.

V is TRBV19 and J is TRBJ2-7; the D gene is possibly TRBD1 (7 bases). Germline-derived CDR1 and CDR2 are LNHDA and SQIVND (reference sequence). Between the trimmed V and J ends, which lost 3 bases and 5 bases, there was a span of 17 bases. The CDR3 consists of 15 residues. The CDR3 protein is CASSIQQGRLDEQYF. In DNA form, the CDR3 reads TGTGCCAGTAGTATCCAACAGGGGAGGTTAGACGAGCAGTACTTC. The full variable domain, its missing parts supplied by reference TRBV19 and TRBJ2-7, is DGGITQSPKYLFRKEGQNVTLSCEQNLNHDAMYWYRQDPGQGLRLIYYSQIVNDFQKGDIAEGYSVSREKKESFPLTVTSAQKNPTAFYLCASSIQQGRLDEQYFGPGTRLTVT.

This chain joins TRBV5-1 and TRBJ2-3; 12 bases are shared with TRBD1. Germline assignment: CDR1 SGHRS and CDR2 YFSETQ. The CDR3 spans 16 residues. V shed 4 bases, J shed 2 bases, and the junction held 5 bases outside the gene matches. The CDR3 nucleotides are TGCGCCAGCAGCCTGGGACAGGGGGCGGACACAGATACGCAGTATTTT. This translates into CASSLGQGADTDTQYF.

The chain couples TRBV4-1 to TRBJ1-5; no reliable D call. The CDR3 has 16 residues. V was cut by 0 bases and J by 0 bases, with 9 bases left in between. Germline CDR1 MGHRA, CDR2 YSYEKL. CDR3 sequence reads: CASSQDGADSNQPQHF. The CDR3 region has the DNA TGCGCCAGCAGCCAAGATGGAGCAGATAGCAATCAGCCCCAGCATTTT.

The chain is built from TRBV28 and TRBJ2-2, with D perhaps matching TRBD1 or TRBD2 (5 bases each). The V end lost 7 bases, the J end lost 0 bases, and 18 bases lay between the germline ends. Germline V gene sequence: CDR1 MDHEN, CDR2 SYDVKM. CDR3 length equals 17 residues. CDR3 sequence reads: CASTPLGLGANTGELFF. Here the CDR3 DNA reads TGTGCCAGCACCCCACTAGGCTTAGGGGCGAACACCGGGGAGCTGTTTTTT. The variable domain in full, completed from reference TRBV28 and TRBJ2-2, reads DVKVTQSSRYLVKRTGEKVFLECVQDMDHENMFWYRQDPGLGLRLIYFSYDVKMKEKGDIPEGYSVSREKKERFSLILESASTNQTSMYLCASTPLGLGANTGELFFGEGSRLTVL.

The chain is built from TRBV7-9 and TRBJ1-2, with D perhaps TRBD1 (5 bases). Germline values: CDR1 SEHNR, CDR2 FQNEAQ (reference sequence). Deletions cut 5 bases from V and 2 bases from J, with 9 bases between. The CDR3 is 13 residues long. CDR3 DNA sequence: TGTGCCAGCAGCACGTCAGGGAACTATGGCTACACCTTC. Its translation is CASSTSGNYGYTF.

V is TRBV7-9 and J is TRBJ2-5, with D possibly called TRBD1 or TRBD2 (5 bases each). The CDR3 sequence is 17 residues long. The V and J ends lost 5 bases and 7 bases respectively, with 26 bases between them. In germline, CDR1 is SEHNR, CDR2 FQNEAQ (reference sequence). This CDR3 reads CASSPFRGPNNEGTQYF. The DNA for the CDR3 is TGTGCCAGCAGCCCTTTTCGGGGACCGAACAATGAAGGGACCCAGTACTTC.

The chain links TRBV6-5 to TRBJ2-7; D is undetermined. The germline V gene has CDR1 MNHEY and CDR2 SVGAGI. With 1 base removed from V and 7 bases from J, the gap between germline ends came to 5 bases. The CDR3 length is 11 residues. CDR3 amino acids: CASSYLGEQYF. The CDR3 region has the DNA TGTGCCAGCAGTTACTTGGGGGAGCAGTACTTC.

A few counts support this clonotype. The chain couples TRBV7-2 to TRBJ2-7, with TRBD2 as a possible D gene (6 bases). CDR1 and CDR2 from the germline V gene are SGHTA and FQGNSA. The V gene lost 5 bases and the J gene lost 7 bases, with 15 bases spanning the gap. The CDR3 is 13 residues long. The CDR3 DNA is TGTGCCAGCAGCGCACCCCACGCGGGGGAGCAGTACTTC. Protein sequence: CASSAPHAGEQYF.

This clonotype was seen more than once but under ten times. CDR3: CASSRLGTARTQYF. CDR3 nucleotides: TGTGCCAGCAGCCGTCTAGGGACCGCCCGGACCCAGTACTTC. J is TRBJ2-5 and V is TRBV7-8; D possibly matches TRBD1 or TRBD2 (5 bases each). Germline assignment: CDR1 SGHVS and CDR2 FQNEAQ. The CDR3 has 14 amino acids. The germline V and J ends were trimmed by 5 bases and 7 bases, with 17 bases remaining between them.

In this sample, this clonotype turned up many times. The chain joins TRBV7-2 to TRBJ2-3; D ambiguous. The germline gives CDR1 SGHTA, CDR2 FQGNSA. The CDR3 extends over 12 amino acids. Trimming took 3 bases from V and 5 from J, leaving 6 bases between them. CDR3 amino acids: CASSFTIDTQYF. The CDR3 region has the DNA TGTGCCAGCAGCTTTACGATAGATACGCAGTATTTT.

This clonotype occurred a few times. The V and J genes are TRBV5-4 and TRBJ2-3; 10 bases match TRBD2. V lost 4 bases and J lost 4; bases outside the gene matches: 9. Germline V lookup: CDR1 SGHNT, CDR2 YYREEE (reference sequence). The CDR3 extends over 16 amino acids. CDR3 sequence (DNA): TGTGCCAGCAGCAGAATAGCGGGGGGACCCTCAGATACGCAGTATTTT. As protein: CASSRIAGGPSDTQYF.

In the case of this clonotype: A read error is possible here, since a much larger clone lies one base away. This chain uses TRBV7-2 with TRBJ2-3; 8 bases match TRBD2. Germline V gene lookup returns CDR1 SGHTA and CDR2 FQGNSA. Trimming at V came to 0 bases and at J to 6 bases, leaving 8 bases not matched to a gene. CDR3 size: 16 residues. CDR3 in amino acids: CASSLAFPGGPDTQYF. Written as DNA, the CDR3 is TGTGCCAGCAGCTTAGCGTTCCCGGGGGGGCCGGATACGCAGTATTTT.

This clonotype was seen more than once but under ten times. The chain combines TRBV4-2 with TRBJ2-1; possible D gene TRBD2, 5 bases. The V gene lost 0 bases and the J gene lost 8 bases, with 20 bases spanning the gap. This CDR3 has 17 residues. The germline CDR1 and CDR2 sequences are LGHNA and YNFKEQ. For the CDR3, the DNA is TGTGCCAGCAGCCAAGAGAGAGGAGGTCAGGCGATCTATGAGCAGTTCTTC. This sequence encodes CASSQERGGQAIYEQFF.

The CDR3 region has the DNA TGTGCCAGCAGCCGCTACTCTGGAAACACCATATATTTT. This encodes CASSRYSGNTIYF. V and J are TRBV7-9 and TRBJ1-3; D is ambiguous. This CDR3 has 13 residues. Deletions cut 5 bases from V and 0 bases from J, with 5 bases between. CDR1 is SEHNR, CDR2 FQNEAQ, per germline (reference sequence). The full variable domain, with the rest looked up from reference TRBV7-9 and TRBJ1-3, is DTGVSQNPRHKITKRGQNVTFRCDPISEHNRLYWYRQTLGQGPEFLTYFQNEAQLEKSRLLSDRFSAERPKGSFSTLEIQRTEQGDSAMYLCASSRYSGNTIYFGEGSWLTVV.

The chain uses TRBV2 and TRBJ2-7; 7 bases agree with TRBD1. Trimming took 2 bases from V and 7 from J; bases not matched to a gene: 8. Germline CDR1 SNHLY, CDR2 FYNNEI. The CDR3 extends over 14 amino acids. CDR3 loop: CASSERMRGQEQYF. The DNA for the CDR3 is TGTGCCAGCAGTGAAAGGATGAGGGGGCAGGAGCAGTACTTC.

V gene TRBV6-2 or TRBV6-3 combines with J gene TRBJ1-2; D is undetermined. Deletions cut 2 bases from V and 7 bases from J, with 17 bases between. This CDR3 has 15 residues. Germline V gene sequence: CDR1 MNHEY, CDR2 SVGEGT. The CDR3 sequence is CASSYLARATRGYTF. The CDR3 region has the DNA TGTGCCAGCAGTTACCTTGCCCGGGCCACCCGTGGCTACACCTTC.

In its sample, this clonotype was seen a few times. This sequence joins TRBV12-3 or TRBV12-4 and TRBJ2-3, with D perhaps TRBD2 (5 bases). V was cut by 5 bases and J by 5 bases, with 11 bases left in between. This CDR3 has 13 amino acids. The CDR3 DNA sequence: TGTGCCAGCAGTAATAGCGAGGAAGATACGCAGTATTTT. It is translated as CASSNSEEDTQYF.

The rearrangement links TRBV2 to TRBJ2-1, with D perhaps matching TRBD2 (5 bases). V was trimmed by 2 bases and J by 5 bases, leaving 7 bases between them. CDR3 length equals 13 residues. The germline V gene encodes CDR1 SNHLY and CDR2 FYNNEI. CDR3 DNA sequence: TGTGCCAGCAGTGAATTGCGGGACAATGAGCAGTTCTTC. It yields the protein CASSELRDNEQFF.

The sample holds a few counts of this clonotype. This chain uses TRBV7-8 with TRBJ2-1, with D perhaps matching TRBD1 (6 bases). The CDR3 is 17 amino acids. The V and J ends lost 1 base and 4 bases respectively, with 17 bases between them. Germline V gene lookup returns CDR1 SGHVS and CDR2 FQNEAQ. The CDR3 region has the DNA TGTGCCAGCAGCTTAGGCGATAATACAGGGCTGTACAATGAGCAGTTCTTC. Protein: CASSLGDNTGLYNEQFF.

This clonotype was found a few times. This chain connects TRBV12-3 or TRBV12-4 to TRBJ1-1; TRBD1 might be the D (5 bases). Between the trimmed V and J ends, which lost 8 bases and 5 bases, there was a span of 15 bases. There are 13 residues in the CDR3. As DNA, the CDR3 is TGTGCCAGCCGAGGGGAGGGTGGGACTGAAGCTTTCTTT. It specifies CASRGEGGTEAFF.

This chain links TRBV5-4 with TRBJ2-3, with TRBD2 matching over 12 bases. V shed 0 bases, J shed 6 bases, and the junction held 2 bases outside the gene matches. Germline CDR1 reads SGHNT; CDR2 reads YYREEE (reference sequence). The CDR3 has 15 residues. CDR3 sequence reads: CASSLGLAGDDTQYF. CDR3 DNA: TGTGCCAGCAGCTTGGGACTAGCGGGGGACGATACGCAGTATTTT.

This clonotype showed up just a few times. This chain uses TRBV6-5 with TRBJ1-1; 9 bases match TRBD1. Germline CDR1 and CDR2: MNHEY and SVGAGI. The CDR3 spans 14 residues. After removal of 6 bases from V and 4 bases from J, the junction contained 6 bases not matched to a gene. DNA for the CDR3: TGTGCCAGCAGACACAGGGGGCGAGGCACTGAAGCTTTCTTT. Translating it yields CASRHRGRGTEAFF.

The chain joins TRBV12-3 or TRBV12-4 to TRBJ1-3; D is unresolved. The CDR3 contains 14 residues. Trimming left V 4 bases short and J 0 bases short, with 7 bases between. CDR3 in DNA: TGTGCCAGCAGTTCACAGTACTCTGGAAACACCATATATTTT. It encodes CASSSQYSGNTIYF.

This clonotype turned up a few times. The genes are TRBV2 and TRBJ2-1, with 13 bases matching TRBD2. The germline gives CDR1 SNHLY, CDR2 FYNNEI. The CDR3 loop spans 16 amino acids. J gave up 7 bases and V 8 bases, and 11 bases lay outside the gene matches. CDR3 sequence: CASRVGLAGSWNEQFF. CDR3 coding DNA: TGTGCCAGCCGCGTGGGACTAGCGGGGAGTTGGAATGAGCAGTTCTTC.

The V call is TRBV6-6, the J call TRBJ2-1; 12 nucleotides align to TRBD2. Germline loops: CDR1 MNHNY, CDR2 SVGAGI (reference sequence). The CDR3 is 14 residues long. The V gene end was trimmed by 6 bases and the J gene end by 15 bases; junction bases not matched to a gene: 12. The CDR3 spells CASRSPSSGGEGFF. CDR3 nucleotides: TGTGCCAGCAGATCACCCTCTAGCGGGGGGGAGGGGTTCTTC.

The rearrangement uses TRBV18 and TRBJ2-3; 7 bases are a match to TRBD2. The CDR3 is made up of 15 amino acids. The J segment lost 6 bases and the V segment lost 1 base, leaving 7 bases of the junction unmatched. Per germline, CDR1 KGHSH and CDR2 LQKENI. The CDR3 protein is CASSPRPAGSDTQYF. The CDR3 DNA sequence: TGTGCCAGCTCACCACGCCCAGCGGGGTCGGATACGCAGTATTTT.